These 25 T cell receptor beta chains were sequenced from one sample in a study of T cells in women clearing cervical HPV infection. Clones were read by immunoSEQ multiplex PCR, and TCRdb kept only the in-frame ones, dropping some. This table lists around 33,000 clones. Sequencing input: blood buffy coat. The receptors originated from a woman aged 18 to 75 with a cervical HPV16 infection that either progressed to CIN3+ or cleared (not recorded which).

A note on this clone: The read comes to an end 3 residues before the CDR3 does, leaving the germline J gene to fill in the end. V gene TRBV19 combines with J gene TRBJ1-5, with 7 bases lining up with TRBD1. The CDR3 extends over 15 amino acids. Germline V gene sequence: CDR1 LNHDA, CDR2 SQIVND (reference sequence). V shed 3 bases, J shed 4 bases, and the junction held 6 bases outside the gene matches. The covered CDR3 bases are TGTGCCAGTAGTATGGGACAGTCGTTAAATCAGCCC. Translating gives CASSMGQSLNQP. The whole CDR3 protein reads CASSMGQSLNQPQHF.

This clone shows up as medium-sized by frequency. Sequencing ends 3 residues short of the CDR3 end; the germline J gene provides the rest. The chain carries TRBV18 and TRBJ2-7; D is undetermined. CDR3 length equals 11 residues. V dropped 6 bases and J dropped 5 bases, with 8 bases sitting between them. CDR1 KGHSH and CDR2 LQKENI come from the germline V gene. The DNA read from the CDR3 is TGTGCCAGCTCGATAGATGACGAG. As protein: CASSIDDE. In full, the CDR3 is CASSIDDEQYF.

This CDR3 is CASRPSSSYEQYF. The CDR3 DNA, read in part, is TGTGCCAGTAGGCCATCAAGCTCGTACGAG. The chain links TRBV19 to TRBJ2-7; D call uncertain. The DNA ends 3 residues before the CDR3 does, and the rest of the CDR3 is filled in from the germline J gene. This CDR3 comprises 13 residues. Germline values: CDR1 LNHDA, CDR2 SQIVND (reference sequence). Trimming removed 6 bases at V and 4 bases at J, with 13 bases between.

Details on this clone: The missing CDR3 end, 3 residues past where the read stops, is filled in from the germline J gene. The rearrangement joins TRBV15 to TRBJ2-3; perhaps TRBD2 as D (6 bases). Germline CDR1 LNHNV, CDR2 YYDKDF (reference sequence). V dropped 0 bases and J dropped 2 bases, with 18 bases sitting between them. The CDR3 covers 18 residues. The part of the CDR3 DNA that was read is TGTGCCACCAGCAGAGACCTTAGGGGACTGCTCCTCACAGATACG. It yields the protein CATSRDLRGLLLTDT. The entire CDR3 protein is CATSRDLRGLLLTDTQYF.

Note on this clone: The read ends 3 residues early relative to the CDR3; the germline J gene fills the gap. The chain carries TRBV25-1 and TRBJ2-3; D is perhaps TRBD2 (7 bases). V was shortened by 8 bases and J by 8 bases, with 35 bases between the two germline ends. The CDR3 has 19 residues. Germline CDR1 reads MGHDK; CDR2 reads SYGVNS. Incomplete CDR3 DNA: TGTGCCAGCTCCCCTGACGGTACAGGGAGGGTTACAACGGGAGTTACG. Translating gives CASSPDGTGRVTTGVT. The CDR3 as a whole reads CASSPDGTGRVTTGVTQYF.

Concerning this clone itself: Read coverage stops 3 residues before the CDR3 terminus; the germline J gene supplies the remainder. V and J are TRBV30 and TRBJ1-4, with D perhaps matching TRBD1 (6 bases). CDR3 length: 15 amino acids. Germline-derived CDR1 and CDR2 are GTSNPN and SVGIG (reference sequence). V was clipped by 1 base and J by 5 bases, with 14 bases between them. The CDR3 sequence: CAWSAGSRGNEKLFF. The covered CDR3 bases are TGTGCCTGGAGTGCGGGGTCAAGGGGGAATGAAAAA.

Regarding this clone: The read terminates 3 residues before the CDR3 end, so the remaining end is supplied by the germline J gene. This chain links TRBV20-1 with TRBJ2-3, with 12 bases lining up with TRBD2. The CDR3 runs 16 residues. CDR1 DFQATT and CDR2 SNEGSKA come from the germline V gene (reference sequence). The V gene end was trimmed by 3 bases and the J gene end by 0 bases; junction bases not matched to a gene: 4. CDR3 sequence reads: CSASSSGRASTDTQYF. The sequenced CDR3 bases are TGCAGTGCTAGTTCTAGCGGGAGGGCCAGCACAGATACG.

Remarks on this clone: The read terminates 3 residues ahead of where the CDR3 ends, so the germline J gene completes it. The chain has TRBV11-2 and TRBJ2-7, with 7 nucleotides matching TRBD1. Germline CDR1 SGHAT, CDR2 FQNNGV. V trimming: 5 bases; J trimming: 4 bases; junction bases outside the gene matches: 2. The length of the CDR3 is 12 residues. CDR3 DNA (partial): TGTGCCAGCAGCGGGACAGCATACGAG. Its protein product is CASSGTAYE. The full CDR3 protein reads CASSGTAYEQYF.

About this clone itself: Read data end 3 residues before the CDR3 end; the end is taken from the germline J gene. The chain couples TRBV10-3 to TRBJ1-2; 7 bases are shared with TRBD1. Germline CDR1 is ENHRY and CDR2 is SYGVKD. V shed 11 bases, J shed 6 bases, and the junction held 9 bases outside the gene matches. The CDR3 loop spans 12 amino acids. CDR3 protein: CAATTGRNGYTF. Incomplete CDR3 DNA: TGTGCCGCAACGACAGGGAGGAATGGC.

Note on this clone: The read terminates 3 residues ahead of where the CDR3 ends, so the germline J gene completes it. J is TRBJ2-7 and V is TRBV28; no firm D call. Trimming stripped 8 bases from V and 2 bases from J, with 13 bases between. The germline V gene has CDR1 MDHEN and CDR2 SYDVKM. CDR3 length: 13 residues. The CDR3 reads CASSPTQTYEQYF. CDR3 DNA (partial): TGTGCCAGCTCTCCGACTCAAACCTACGAG.

The sequenced CDR3 bases are TGTGCCAGCAGCTTATTTGGGGGCGAGCCGAACACCGGGGAG. Amino acid sequence: CASSLFGGEPNTGE. The complete CDR3 reads CASSLFGGEPNTGELFF. The chain has TRBV7-3 and TRBJ2-2, with a weak D call TRBD1 (6 bases). The missing CDR3 end, 3 residues past where the read stops, is filled in from the germline J gene. In germline, CDR1 is SGHTA, CDR2 FQGTGA. V dropped 2 bases and J dropped 0 bases, with 13 bases sitting between them. This CDR3 spans 17 amino acids.

This clone registers medium-sized by frequency. The CDR3 end lies 3 residues beyond the end of the read and is filled in from the germline J gene. The J gene is TRBJ2-3, the V gene TRBV29-1; TRBD2 agrees at 11 bases. Trimming removed 7 bases from V and 4 bases from J; junction bases left unmatched: 4. Per the germline V gene, CDR1 is SQVTM and CDR2 is ANQGSEA. The CDR3 totals 13 residues. CDR3 residues: CSAGTSGADTQYF. Partial CDR3 DNA: TGCAGCGCCGGGACTAGCGGTGCAGATACG.

Of note for this clone: The CDR3 end falls 3 residues outside the read, so it is completed with the germline J gene. The gene calls are TRBV10-3 and TRBJ1-1; TRBD1 aligns across 7 bases. This CDR3 region has 15 residues. CDR1 and CDR2 (germline): ENHRY, SYGVKD. The sequenced part of the CDR3 DNA is TGTGCCATCAGTGACCGCCCTGACAGGGTAAAGGGA. It encodes CAISDRPDRVKG. From start to end, the CDR3 is CAISDRPDRVKGAFF.

Comment on this clone: Read sequence stops 3 residues before the CDR3 end, and the germline J gene provides the missing end. The chain links TRBV30 to TRBJ2-5; 8 bases are a match to TRBD2. V was pared by 3 bases and J by 1 base, with 7 bases of the junction left unmatched. Germline values: CDR1 GTSNPN, CDR2 SVGIG (reference sequence). The CDR3 totals 15 residues. CDR3 DNA (partial): TGTGCCTGGAGGAGCGGGAGTACTCCCCAAGAGACC. This sequence encodes CAWRSGSTPQET. The full CDR3 protein is CAWRSGSTPQETQYF.

With regard to this clone: The read falls 3 residues short of the CDR3 end, and the missing part is taken from the germline J gene. V is TRBV5-1 and J is TRBJ2-4; TRBD1 matches 7 bases. The CDR3 spans 14 residues. Germline V CDR1 and CDR2: SGHRS, YFSETQ. V gave up 3 bases and J gave up 7 bases; unmatched junction bases: 7. The part of the CDR3 DNA that was read is TGCGCCAGCAGCTCCGAGGGCAGGGGGAACATT. Protein: CASSSEGRGNI. In full, the CDR3 reads CASSSEGRGNIQYF. Together with reference TRBV5-1 and TRBJ2-4, the CDR3 gives the full variable domain: KAGVTQTPRYLIKTRGQQVTLSCSPISGHRSVSWYQQTPGQGLQFLFEYFSETQRNKGNFPGRFSGRQFSNSRSEMNVSTLELGDSALYLCASSSEGRGNIQYFGAGTRLSVL.

Remarks on this clone: The CDR3 is cut off 3 residues early in the read; its end comes from the germline J gene. The chain carries TRBV6-4 and TRBJ1-5; tentatively, D is TRBD1 (5 bases). Trimming cost V 8 bases and J 3 bases, with 8 bases left between them. The CDR3 contains 12 residues. Germline-derived CDR1 and CDR2 are MRHNA and SNTAGT. The CDR3 bases that were read are TGTGCCAGCGGGGGGAACAATCAGCCC. Translated: CASGGNNQP. Given in full, the CDR3 is CASGGNNQPQHF.

As concerns this clone: The read gets to within 3 residues of the CDR3 end, and the germline J gene fills in the rest. The chain couples TRBV20-1 to TRBJ2-2; 7 nucleotides line up with TRBD1. This CDR3 region has 16 residues. Germline values: CDR1 DFQATT, CDR2 SNEGSKA (reference sequence). CDR3 sequence: CSARGDVDRDSEKLFF. CDR3 DNA (partial): TGCAGTGCTAGAGGAGACGTAGACAGGGACAGTGAAAAG.

Details on this clone: The CDR3 end is not reached by the read, which stops 3 residues before it; the germline J gene fills it in. This chain connects TRBV7-3 to TRBJ1-4; 8 nucleotides line up with TRBD1. Germline CDR1 and CDR2: SGHTA and FQGTGA. The CDR3 contains 18 residues. The covered CDR3 bases are TGTGCCAGCAGCTTAATGTTATTCCCCGGGACAGGAGAATCACCA. It yields the protein CASSLMLFPGTGESP. The entire CDR3 is CASSLMLFPGTGESPLFF.

About this clone: A read error may account for a junction end that differs from germline. The read ends 3 residues early relative to the CDR3; the germline J gene fills the gap. This chain connects TRBV4-2 to TRBJ1-6; weak D call: TRBD1 (5 bases). The CDR3 length is 15 residues. CDR1 is LGHNA, CDR2 YNFKEQ, per germline. CDR3 bases read: TGCGCCAGCAGCCTTAGGACGGGGGATAATTCACCC. Encoded protein: CASSLRTGDNSP. The full CDR3 is CASSLRTGDNSPLHF.

A word on this clone: The read falls 3 residues short of the CDR3 end, and the missing part is taken from the germline J gene. This chain connects TRBV19 to TRBJ1-1; unclear D gene. The CDR3 is made up of 10 amino acids. From germline, CDR1 is LNHDA and CDR2 SQIVND (reference sequence). Trimming left V 10 bases short and J 0 bases short, with 3 bases between. CDR3 DNA (partial): TGTGCCACCATGAACACTGAA. It yields the protein CATMNTE. In full, the CDR3 is CATMNTEAFF. The complete variable domain, with remaining parts taken from reference TRBV19 and TRBJ1-1, reads DGGITQSPKYLFRKEGQNVTLSCEQNLNHDAMYWYRQDPGQGLRLIYYSQIVNDFQKGDIAEGYSVSREKKESFPLTVTSAQKNPTAFYLCATMNTEAFFGQGTRLTVV.

Regarding this clone: The read gets to within 3 residues of the CDR3 end, and the germline J gene fills in the rest. This chain uses TRBV28 with TRBJ2-3; 12 bases are shared with TRBD2. Per the germline V gene, CDR1 is MDHEN and CDR2 is SYDVKM. The CDR3 has 16 amino acids. The sequenced part of the CDR3 DNA is TGTGCCAGCAGCCCCGGGACTAGCGGGCGAGGGGTGACG. Residues: CASSPGTSGRGVT. The entire CDR3 sequence reads CASSPGTSGRGVTQYF.

The sequenced CDR3 bases are TGTGCCAGCAGCCCAGGTCTAGCGGTGTGGCAAAACATT. The encoded protein is CASSPGLAVWQNI. The entire CDR3 protein is CASSPGLAVWQNIQYF. The genes are TRBV7-8 and TRBJ2-4; 7 bases are shared with TRBD2. The CDR3 end falls 3 residues outside the read, so it is completed with the germline J gene. The CDR3 covers 16 residues. The germline gives CDR1 SGHVS, CDR2 FQNEAQ. J was trimmed by 5 bases and V by 5 bases; bases with no gene match: 12.

CDR3: CSARARQGALSGANVLTF. The sequenced CDR3 bases are TGCAGTGCTAGAGCCCGGCAGGGGGCACTCTCTGGGGCCAACGTC. The chain carries TRBV20-1 and TRBJ2-6, with TRBD1 identical over 8 bases. Read sequence stops 3 residues before the CDR3 end, and the germline J gene provides the missing end. This CDR3 comprises 18 residues. CDR1 DFQATT and CDR2 SNEGSKA come from the germline V gene (reference sequence). The junction had 8 bases not matched to a gene; V was cut back by 1 base and J by 0 bases.

Note on this clone: From the germline J gene comes the end of the CDR3, since the read stops 3 residues before it. The J gene is TRBJ1-6, the V gene TRBV2; D not resolved. The V end lost 8 bases, the J end lost 7 bases, and 15 bases lay between the germline ends. There are 14 residues in the CDR3. CDR1 and CDR2 (germline): SNHLY, FYNNEI. CDR3 DNA, as far as it was read: TGTGCCAGCGCAATACAGTTTTCAAATTCACCC. Protein: CASAIQFSNSP. The entire CDR3 sequence reads CASAIQFSNSPLHF.

To note about this clone: The read terminates 3 residues before the CDR3 end, so the remaining end is supplied by the germline J gene. The chain combines TRBV29-1 with TRBJ1-2; 7 nucleotides agree with TRBD1. This CDR3 contains 12 residues. The ends lost 6 bases at V and 4 bases at J; junction bases unmatched: 5. Germline lookup yields CDR1 SQVTM and CDR2 ANQGSEA. Incomplete CDR3 DNA: TGCAGCGTGAGGACAGGATTCTATGGC. The encoded protein is CSVRTGFYG. The CDR3 reads in full as CSVRTGFYGYTF.